This record covers a single T cell receptor (beta chain). Its antigen remains unidentified. This sample is drawn from a study of T cell responses to AZD1222 COVID-19 vaccine. Study summary: Some second doses came at about 4 weeks and others at about 12 weeks; these were pooled.

Overall study results and limits: Unmutated regions of variants are reportedly targeted by nearly half of spike-specific TCRs.

TCRdb's table, derived via immunoSEQ multiplex PCR, lists solely in-frame clones and lacks some. The sample lists around 150,000 clones, 90% seen once, with approximately 1.6% in the top ten. V was cut by 1 base and J by 7 bases, with 6 bases left in between. The CDR3 totals 12 residues. Germline CDR1 reads LGHDT; CDR2 reads YNNKEL (reference sequence). Sequences were derived from peripheral blood, sampled on day 0 of AZD1222 vaccination. This chain joins TRBV3-1 (or the pseudogene TRBV3-2) and TRBJ2-3, with D unresolved. This sequence was found in an adult in good health. This CDR3 is CASSQAENTQYF. DNA for the CDR3: TGTGCCAGCAGCCAAGCGGAAAATACGCAGTATTTT.